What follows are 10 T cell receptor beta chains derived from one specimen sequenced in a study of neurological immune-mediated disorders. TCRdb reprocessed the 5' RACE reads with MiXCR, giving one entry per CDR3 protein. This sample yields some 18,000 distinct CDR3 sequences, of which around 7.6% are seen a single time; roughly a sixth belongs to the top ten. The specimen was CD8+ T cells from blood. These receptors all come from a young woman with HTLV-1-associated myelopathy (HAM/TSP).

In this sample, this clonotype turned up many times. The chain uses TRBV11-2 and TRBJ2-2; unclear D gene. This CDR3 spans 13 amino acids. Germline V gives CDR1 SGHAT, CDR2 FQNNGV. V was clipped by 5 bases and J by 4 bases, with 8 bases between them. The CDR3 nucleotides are TGTGCCAGCAGCCCGAGCCCCACCGGGGAGCTGTTTTTT. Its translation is CASSPSPTGELFF.

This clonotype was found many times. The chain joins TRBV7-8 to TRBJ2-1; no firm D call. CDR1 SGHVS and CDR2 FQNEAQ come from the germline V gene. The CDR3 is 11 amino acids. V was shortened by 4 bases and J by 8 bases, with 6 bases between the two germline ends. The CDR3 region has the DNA TGTGCCAGCAGCTCGGGCGATGAGCAGTTCTTC. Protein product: CASSSGDEQFF.

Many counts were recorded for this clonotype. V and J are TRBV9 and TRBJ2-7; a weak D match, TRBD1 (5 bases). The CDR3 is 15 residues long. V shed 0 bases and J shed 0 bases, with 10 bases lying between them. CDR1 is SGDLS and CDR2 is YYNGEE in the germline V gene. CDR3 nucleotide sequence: TGTGCCAGCAGCGTAGGGGCAGGGAACTCCTACGAGCAGTACTTC. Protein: CASSVGAGNSYEQYF.

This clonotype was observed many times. The CDR3 DNA is TGCAGTGCCTTGCTCGGGACGGTCGAGCAGTACTTC. Amino acid sequence: CSALLGTVEQYF. The rearrangement uses TRBV20-1 and TRBJ2-7; D might be TRBD1 or TRBD2, each matching 5 bases. The CDR3 runs 12 residues. V lost 6 bases to trimming and J lost 6 bases, with 15 bases between them. CDR1 DFQATT and CDR2 SNEGSKA come from the germline V gene (reference sequence).

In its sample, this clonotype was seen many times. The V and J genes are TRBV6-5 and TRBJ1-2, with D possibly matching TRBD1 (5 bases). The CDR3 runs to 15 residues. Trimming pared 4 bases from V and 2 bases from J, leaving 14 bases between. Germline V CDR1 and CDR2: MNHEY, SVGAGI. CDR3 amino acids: CASSSLLRDNYGYTF. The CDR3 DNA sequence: TGTGCCAGCAGTTCCTTACTCCGGGACAACTATGGCTACACCTTC.

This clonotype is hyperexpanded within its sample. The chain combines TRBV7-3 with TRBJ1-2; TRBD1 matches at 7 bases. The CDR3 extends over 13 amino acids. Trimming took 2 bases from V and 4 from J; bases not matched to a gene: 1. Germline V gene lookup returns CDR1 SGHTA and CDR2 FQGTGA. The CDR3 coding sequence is TGTGCCAGCAGCTTATCAGGGGGCTATGGCTACACCTTC. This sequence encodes CASSLSGGYGYTF. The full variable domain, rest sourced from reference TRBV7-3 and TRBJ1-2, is GAGVSQTPSNKVTEKGKYVELRCDPISGHTALYWYRQSLGQGPEFLIYFQGTGAADDSGLPNDRFFAVRPEGSVSTLKIQRTERGDSAVYLCASSLSGGYGYTFGSGTRLTVV.

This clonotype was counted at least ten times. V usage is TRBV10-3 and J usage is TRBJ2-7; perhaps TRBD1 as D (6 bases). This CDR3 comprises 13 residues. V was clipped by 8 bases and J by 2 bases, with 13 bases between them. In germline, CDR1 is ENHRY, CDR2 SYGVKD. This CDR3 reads CAIASDRTYEQYF. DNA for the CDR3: TGTGCCATCGCCTCTGACAGGACCTACGAGCAGTACTTC.

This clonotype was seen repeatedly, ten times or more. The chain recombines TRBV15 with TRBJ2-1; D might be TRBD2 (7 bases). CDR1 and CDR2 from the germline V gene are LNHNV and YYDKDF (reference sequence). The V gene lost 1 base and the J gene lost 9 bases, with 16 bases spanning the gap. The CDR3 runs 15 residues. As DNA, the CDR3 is TGTGCCACCAGCAGAGGTGGGCTAGGGGGGGGTGAGCAGTTCTTC. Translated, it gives CATSRGGLGGGEQFF.

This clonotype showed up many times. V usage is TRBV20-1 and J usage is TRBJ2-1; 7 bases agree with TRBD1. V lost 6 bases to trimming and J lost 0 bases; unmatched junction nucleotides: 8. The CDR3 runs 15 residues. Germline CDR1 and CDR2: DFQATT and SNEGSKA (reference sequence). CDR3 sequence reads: CSAAMTGSSYNEQFF. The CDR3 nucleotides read TGCAGTGCAGCAATGACAGGGAGCTCCTACAATGAGCAGTTCTTC.

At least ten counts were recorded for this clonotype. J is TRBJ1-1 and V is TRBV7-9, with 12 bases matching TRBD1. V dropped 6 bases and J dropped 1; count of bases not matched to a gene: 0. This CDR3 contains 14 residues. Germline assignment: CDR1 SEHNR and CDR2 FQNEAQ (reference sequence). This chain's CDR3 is CASRGQGANTEAFF. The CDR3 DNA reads TGTGCCAGCAGGGGACAGGGGGCGAACACTGAAGCTTTCTTT. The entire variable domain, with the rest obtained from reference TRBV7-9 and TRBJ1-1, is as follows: DTGVSQNPRHKITKRGQNVTFRCDPISEHNRLYWYRQTLGQGPEFLTYFQNEAQLEKSRLLSDRFSAERPKGSFSTLEIQRTEQGDSAMYLCASRGQGANTEAFFGQGTRLTVV.